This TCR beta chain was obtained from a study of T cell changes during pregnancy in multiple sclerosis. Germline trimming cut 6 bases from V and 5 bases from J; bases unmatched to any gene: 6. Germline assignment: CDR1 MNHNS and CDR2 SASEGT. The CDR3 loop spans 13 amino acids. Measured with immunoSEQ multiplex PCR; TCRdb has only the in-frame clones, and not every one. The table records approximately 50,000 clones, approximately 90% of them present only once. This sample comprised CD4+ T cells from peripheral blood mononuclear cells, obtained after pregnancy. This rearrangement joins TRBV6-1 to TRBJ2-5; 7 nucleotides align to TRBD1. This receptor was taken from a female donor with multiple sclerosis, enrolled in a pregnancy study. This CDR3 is CASRDRYGETQYF. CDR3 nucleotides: TGTGCCAGCAGGGACAGGTATGGGGAGACCCAGTACTTC.